This T cell receptor (beta chain) was identified during a study of T-cell reconstitution after alpha-beta-depleted transplantation in children. Study outcomes and limitations: T-cell counts and diversity at one year following transplant were attributed mainly to newly produced T cells. Reported findings indicate that, about two months after transplant, alpha-beta T cells came from several hundred expanded clones, which were derived from non-depleted graft cells. The high TCRbeta diversity at day 60 in some patients came from surviving recipient T cells and thymic progenitors.

This clonotype was recorded many times. Its antigen is not known. Germline lookup yields CDR1 DFQATT and CDR2 SNEGSKA (reference sequence). The CDR3 has 17 amino acids. J lost 0 bases, V lost 4 bases, and 4 bases had no gene match. Unique molecular identifiers were incorporated when the TCRbeta library was constructed. Each CDR3 protein gets one entry after TCRdb re-called the PCR reads with MiXCR. The sample has hundreds of thousands of distinct CDR3 sequences; around 12% are singletons. This TCR was recovered from a girl aged 2-15 years with congenital amegakaryocytic thrombocytopenia, due to receive a stem cell transplant. Sequenced here: PBMCs, sampled before TCRalphabeta/CD19-depleted stem cell transplant. The chain is built from TRBV20-1 and TRBJ2-1, with TRBD2 matching 15 bases. DNA for the CDR3: TGCAGTGCTAACGGACTAGCGGGAGGGTACTCCTACAATGAGCAGTTCTTC. This sequence encodes CSANGLAGGYSYNEQFF.